This is a list of T cell receptor beta chains from one sample in a study of OX40 agonist ivuxolimab in advanced cancers. TCRdb's table, derived via immunoSEQ multiplex PCR, lists solely in-frame clones and lacks some. The table has tens of thousands of clones, over 80% seen once; the top ten hold approximately 9.9%. Sequenced material: CD4+ or CD8+ T cells sorted from blood, taken in a trial of the OX40 agonist ivuxolimab. The receptor source for this set is an adult with an advanced solid tumor such as melanoma, head and neck, liver or kidney cancer. CDR3s include the opening cysteine and the closing phenylalanine or tryptophan. The D gene is left open where the match is weak. Size is omitted from some rows. Given values are once, few, many or a class for expanded clones.

clone_size,j_call,d_call,v_call,cdr3_nt,cdr3_aa
-,TRBJ2-5,-,TRBV5-1,TGCGCCAGCAGGGGGGACCAAGAGACCCAGTACTTC,CASRGDQETQYF
-,TRBJ2-7,TRBD2,TRBV5-5,TGTGCCAGCAGTTCCGGACTAGCGGCTTACGAGCAGTACTTC,CASSSGLAAYEQYF
-,TRBJ2-7,TRBD2,TRBV6-5,TGTGCCAGCAGTAAGCGGGAGACCACCTACGAGCAGTACTTC,CASSKRETTYEQYF
once,TRBJ2-7,-,TRBV5-6,TGTGCCAGCAGCTTGGGGTACGAGCAGTACTTC,CASSLGYEQYF
-,TRBJ1-1,-,TRBV30,TGTGCCTGGAGTGTAATGAACACTGAAGCTTTCTTT,CAWSVMNTEAFF
-,TRBJ2-1,-,TRBV10-2,TGCGCCAGCAGTGTGGCCGTCGGCTCCTACAATGAGCAGTTCTTC,CASSVAVGSYNEQFF
-,TRBJ2-3,TRBD1,TRBV7-3,TGTGCCAGCAGCCGGACAGGGGGAGGGGATACGCAGTATTTT,CASSRTGGGDTQYF
-,TRBJ2-7,-,TRBV27,TGTGCCAGCAGTTTAGCGGGGTCCTACGAGCAGTACTTC,CASSLAGSYEQYF
-,TRBJ2-7,-,TRBV7-9,TGTGCCAGCAGTTCATTGGGGGGCGCTTCCTACGGGCAGTACTTC,CASSSLGGASYGQYF
-,TRBJ2-1,TRBD1,TRBV9,TGTGCCAGCAGCGCCTCGGGACAGGGCTACAATGAGCAGTTCTTC,CASSASGQGYNEQFF
-,TRBJ2-3,TRBD2,TRBV6-5,TGTGCCAGCAGTTACCTAGCGGGGGCTAGCACAGATACGCAGTATTTT,CASSYLAGASTDTQYF
-,TRBJ2-3,TRBD2,TRBV9,TGTGCCAGCAGCGGACGGACTAGCGGGAGCCCAGATACGCAGTATTTT,CASSGRTSGSPDTQYF
-,TRBJ2-1,-,TRBV7-3,TGTGCCAGCAGCATAGGTCTGAATGAGCAGTTCTTC,CASSIGLNEQFF
-,TRBJ2-7,-,TRBV19,TGTGCCAGTAGTCTCGGTTACGAGCAGTACTTC,CASSLGYEQYF
-,TRBJ2-7,-,TRBV18,TGTGCCAGCTCACCATATGGGGACCGCGTTAGCTCCTACGAGCAGTACTTC,CASSPYGDRVSSYEQYF
once,TRBJ1-1,-,TRBV29-1,TGCAGCGACTCGGCAGGGTTTGAAGCTTTCTTT,CSDSAGFEAFF
-,TRBJ2-7,-,TRBV9,TGTGCCAGCAGCGTAGAGGGCGCCGACGGCTACGAGCAGTACTTC,CASSVEGADGYEQYF
-,TRBJ2-3,TRBD2,TRBV9,TGTGCCAGCAGCGCCCGGGCGGTAGCGGGAGCTGATACGCAGTATTTT,CASSARAVAGADTQYF
-,TRBJ2-7,-,TRBV27,TGTGCCAGCCAAAGCGGTCCCAGTCCCTACGAGCAGTACTTC,CASQSGPSPYEQYF
-,TRBJ1-5,-,TRBV6-6,TGTGCCAGCAGTTACTCGTCCGGAAGTTACAATCAGCCCCAGCATTTT,CASSYSSGSYNQPQHF
-,TRBJ2-2,-,TRBV15,TGTGCCACCAGCATAATGGGGATATCAAACACCGGGGAGCTGTTTTTT,CATSIMGISNTGELFF
-,TRBJ2-5,-,TRBV6-5,TGTGCCAGCAGTTACTCAGTGGAGATTCAAGAGACCCAGTACTTC,CASSYSVEIQETQYF
-,TRBJ1-4,TRBD1,TRBV27,TGTGCCAGCAGTTCCCTCTACCATGGACAGGAGGAAAAACTGTTTTTT,CASSSLYHGQEEKLFF
-,TRBJ1-6,-,TRBV27,TGTGCCAGCAGCCACCTCGGGGACAAAGGCTCTAGATCACCCCTCCACTTT,CASSHLGDKGSRSPLHF
-,TRBJ2-4,-,TRBV27,TGTGCCAGCAGTTTAAGCAGGACAGCCCTAGCCAAAAACATTCAGTACTTC,CASSLSRTALAKNIQYF
-,TRBJ2-1,-,TRBV28,TGTGCCAGCAGTTTCCGCGGGGCCTCCTACAATGAGCAGTTCTTC,CASSFRGASYNEQFF
-,TRBJ1-2,-,TRBV2,TGTGCCAGCAGTGAAGGGGGAACCAGCCGGATAGGCTACACCTTC,CASSEGGTSRIGYTF
-,TRBJ1-1,-,TRBV27,TGTGCCAGCAGCTTGACGGCAGATTTCACTGAAGCTTTCTTT,CASSLTADFTEAFF
-,TRBJ2-7,TRBD1,TRBV6-4,TGTGCCAGCAGTGAGGACAGGGCTTTTTGTTGCGAGCAGTACTTC,CASSEDRAFCCEQYF
-,TRBJ2-3,-,TRBV5-1,TGCGCCAGCAGCTTGAGAGGTCAAGATACGCAGTATTTT,CASSLRGQDTQYF
-,TRBJ2-7,TRBD2,TRBV19,TGTGCCAGTAGTTCTTCTAGCGGGCGGTACGAGCAGTACTTC,CASSSSSGRYEQYF
-,TRBJ2-5,-,TRBV29-1,TGCAGCGTACAACAACAGTACCAAGAGACCCAGTACTTC,CSVQQQYQETQYF
-,TRBJ2-1,-,TRBV19,TGTGCCAGTAGCTCCGCTAGATATCATGAGCAGTTCTTC,CASSSARYHEQFF